This T cell receptor (beta chain) was observed in a study of blood T cell repertoires in COVID-19. Overall study: Spain, Italy and the United States supplied samples that represented acute and convalescent COVID-19. PBMCs, B-cell-depleted T cells, or T cells were the source of the cDNA or gDNA that made up the material.

Germline V gives CDR1 SGHRS, CDR2 YFSETQ. This CDR3 is built from 14 residues. V gave up 7 bases and J gave up 8 bases, with 21 bases separating them. Original data processing: Estimates of nucleated cell counts were drawn from the amplification of reference gene primers. The table came from immunoSEQ multiplex PCR; TCRdb's copy has only in-frame clones and leaves some out. For V, J and clone size, that table is used; D and trimming come from the DNA. Here the sample spans roughly 200,000 clones, around 80% being singletons. The rearrangement joins TRBV5-1 to TRBJ1-2, with a tentative D call TRBD1 (6 bases). What was sequenced was peripheral blood. The sequence came from a man between 65 and 85 years old with active or convalescent COVID-19. The CDR3 DNA sequence: TGCGCCAGCGGTATATCAGGACAGCTGGACGGCTACACCTTC. Protein product: CASGISGQLDGYTF.